These 31 T cell receptor beta chains were all obtained from the same sample, sequenced in a study of T cells in Graves' hyperthyroidism and ophthalmopathy. What was amplified from RNA transcripts were TCR beta CDR3 regions. With the HTBI primer set, the TCR CDR3 went through a first round of RT-PCR. TCRdb independently ran MiXCR on the multiplex PCR reads; one entry per CDR3 protein. The sample consists of 550,000 to 700,000 distinct CDR3 sequences, just over 45% of them appearing once. The specimen was peripheral blood or thyroid tissue (not recorded which). These receptors all come from an adult woman with Graves' disease, either hyperthyroidism or ophthalmopathy (not recorded which).

This clonotype was counted many times. The chain is built from TRBV9 and TRBJ1-1; 8 bases line up with TRBD1. The CDR3 spans 14 residues. The germline gives CDR1 SGDLS, CDR2 YYNGEE. J was trimmed by 4 bases and V by 2 bases; bases with no gene match: 4. CDR3 sequence reads: CASSVSQGGTEAFF. In DNA form, the CDR3 reads TGTGCCAGCAGCGTGTCACAGGGGGGCACTGAAGCTTTCTTT.

The DNA of the CDR3 is TGTGCCAGCAGCGGTACGGGACTAGCAAGCGAGACCCAGTACTTC. Translating gives CASSGTGLASETQYF. This rearrangement joins TRBV9 to TRBJ2-5; 9 bases agree with TRBD2. The CDR3 consists of 15 residues. Germline V lookup: CDR1 SGDLS, CDR2 YYNGEE. Losses at the gene ends were 3 bases for V and 5 bases for J; bases not matched to a gene: 8.

V and J are TRBV5-1 and TRBJ2-6; 8 nucleotides agree with TRBD2. The germline CDR1 and CDR2 sequences are SGHRS and YFSETQ. The CDR3 sequence is 15 residues long. Trimming removed 7 bases from V and 2 bases from J; junction bases left unmatched: 5. This CDR3 is CASGRTSTGANVLTF. The DNA of the CDR3 is TGCGCCAGCGGGCGGACTAGCACTGGGGCCAACGTCCTGACTTTC.

V is TRBV30 and J is TRBJ2-2; 12 bases match TRBD2. The V and J ends lost 5 bases and 4 bases, in that order; junction bases with no gene match: 2. The CDR3 covers 14 residues. CDR1 and CDR2 (germline): GTSNPN, SVGIG (reference sequence). CDR3 in DNA: TGTGCCTGGGGACTAGCGGGGTTCACCGGGGAGCTGTTTTTT. Translation: CAWGLAGFTGELFF. Filled out from reference TRBV30 and TRBJ2-2, the complete variable domain reads SQTIHQWPATLVQPVGSPLSLECTVEGTSNPNLYWYRQAAGRGLQLLFYSVGIGQISSEVPQNLSASRPQDRQFILSSKKLLLSDSGFYLCAWGLAGFTGELFFGEGSRLTVL.

This clonotype was detected ten times or more. This chain uses TRBV6-6 with TRBJ2-2; D remains ambiguous. The CDR3 totals 11 residues. Germline V CDR1 and CDR2: MNHNY, SVGAGI (reference sequence). Trimming stripped 10 bases from V and 7 bases from J, with 10 bases between. CDR3 in DNA: TGTGCCACCACGTATGTCGGGGAGCTGTTTTTT. It yields the protein CATTYVGELFF.

This clonotype was seen many times. This chain connects TRBV4-1 to TRBJ1-5; no reliable D call. The CDR3 loop spans 19 amino acids. Looked up from germline, CDR1 is MGHRA and CDR2 is YSYEKL. Trimming took off 0 bases at V and 0 bases at J, with 18 bases between the two ends. CDR3 coding DNA: TGCGCCAGCAGCCAAGATTATGCTTTCGAGGGATATAGCAATCAGCCCCAGCATTTT. As protein: CASSQDYAFEGYSNQPQHF.

As regards this clonotype: At one end the junction does not follow the germline gene, possibly because of a read error. The chain combines TRBV19 with TRBJ1-5; 7 bases are shared with TRBD1. The CDR3 runs to 13 residues. The germline V gene encodes CDR1 LNHDA and CDR2 SQIVND (reference sequence). This chain's CDR3 is CASSQTGDQPQHF. For the CDR3, the DNA is TGCGCCAGCAGCCAAACAGGGGATCAGCCCCAGCATTTT.

V gene TRBV10-3 combines with J gene TRBJ2-5; 7 bases line up with TRBD1. V lost 3 bases and J lost 5; bases outside the gene matches: 9. Germline V gene data show CDR1 as ENHRY and CDR2 as SYGVKD. The CDR3 spans 15 residues. The CDR3 bases are TGTGCCATCAGTGATTCACAGGGGATGATGGAGACCCAGTACTTC. It encodes CAISDSQGMMETQYF.

This clonotype was seen repeatedly, ten times or more. The chain couples TRBV15 to TRBJ1-5; D may be TRBD1 (6 bases). CDR3 length equals 16 residues. Trimming removed 3 bases at V and 2 bases at J, with 14 bases between. The V gene's germline CDR1 is LNHNV and CDR2 YYDKDF (reference sequence). The CDR3 protein is CATSRSETGRNQPQHF. CDR3 in DNA: TGTGCCACCAGCAGGTCGGAGACAGGCCGCAATCAGCCCCAGCATTTT. Based on the CDR3 plus reference TRBV15 and TRBJ1-5, the full variable domain is DAMVIQNPRYQVTQFGKPVTLSCSQTLNHNVMYWYQQKSSQAPKLLFHYYDKDFNNEADTPDNFQSRRPNTSFCFLDIRSPGLGDTAMYLCATSRSETGRNQPQHFGDGTRLSIL.

The table lists this clonotype with many counts. In DNA, the CDR3 is TGCGCCAGCAGCCCGATGCGGCGGGAGCCTCTCTACGAGCAGTACTTC. Encoded protein: CASSPMRREPLYEQYF. The chain uses TRBV4-1 and TRBJ2-7, with 7 positions matching TRBD2. Germline CDR1 reads MGHRA; CDR2 reads YSYEKL. V was pared by 4 bases and J by 3 bases, with 12 bases of the junction left unmatched. CDR3 size: 16 residues.

The rearrangement uses TRBV9 and TRBJ1-3; TRBD1 aligns across 8 bases. The CDR3 is made up of 14 amino acids. J lost 4 bases, V lost 3 bases, and 3 bases had no gene match. Looked up from germline, CDR1 is SGDLS and CDR2 is YYNGEE. The CDR3: CASSGTGGGNTIYF. CDR3 nucleotide sequence: TGTGCCAGCAGCGGTACAGGGGGAGGAAACACCATATATTTT.

This clonotype showed up many times. Here the CDR3 reads CASSLDTHQPQHF. The CDR3 DNA is TGTGCCAGCAGCTTGGACACTCATCAGCCCCAGCATTTT. The chain combines TRBV5-5 with TRBJ1-5, with unresolved D. The germline V and J ends were trimmed by 0 bases and 5 bases, with 6 bases remaining between them. Looked up from germline, CDR1 is SGHKS and CDR2 is YYEKEE (reference sequence). This CDR3 comprises 13 residues.

The chain joins TRBV19 to TRBJ1-2; 10 bases align to TRBD1. Germline V CDR1 and CDR2: LNHDA, SQIVND (reference sequence). The CDR3 consists of 14 residues. The V gene end was trimmed by 6 bases and the J gene end by 3 bases; junction bases not matched to a gene: 4. Here the CDR3 reads CASSRGQGYYGYTF. As DNA, the CDR3 is TGTGCCAGTAGCCGGGGACAGGGGTACTATGGCTACACCTTC.

At least ten counts were recorded for this clonotype. This rearrangement joins TRBV20-1 to TRBJ2-2; D unclear. Germline V lookup: CDR1 DFQATT, CDR2 SNEGSKA (reference sequence). The CDR3 length is 14 residues. V was cut by 6 bases and J by 6 bases, with 17 bases left in between. CDR3 nucleotide sequence: TGCAGTGCCTCACCTCTTCTCGTAGCCGGGGAGCTGTTTTTT. Residues: CSASPLLVAGELFF.

As regards this clonotype: Given a much more abundant clone one base away, this may be a read error. The V and J genes are TRBV2 and TRBJ2-7; no clear D gene. Germline values: CDR1 SNHLY, CDR2 FYNNEI. This CDR3 spans 16 amino acids. The V end was cut by 5 bases, the J end by 0 bases, with 17 bases between. Here the CDR3 reads CASSLNATLDSYEQYF. As DNA, the CDR3 is TGTGCCAGCAGTTTAAACGCGACTTTAGACTCCTACGAGCAGTACTTC.

This clonotype appeared many times. The genes are TRBV15 and TRBJ1-5; D call uncertain. V dropped 3 bases and J dropped 6 bases, with 6 bases sitting between them. Germline CDR1 and CDR2: LNHNV and YYDKDF (reference sequence). CDR3 size: 12 residues. The CDR3 region is CATSSVGQPQHF. For the CDR3, the DNA is TGTGCCACCAGCAGTGTGGGTCAGCCCCAGCATTTT.

DNA for the CDR3: TGCAGTGCTGAACAGGGGACTAATGAAAAACTGTTTTTT. Residues: CSAEQGTNEKLFF. V usage is TRBV20-1 and J usage is TRBJ1-4, with 7 bases identical to TRBD1. The germline V gene encodes CDR1 DFQATT and CDR2 SNEGSKA (reference sequence). The CDR3 totals 13 residues. Germline trimming cut 5 bases from V and 2 bases from J; bases unmatched to any gene: 2.

This clonotype was seen at least ten times. The chain employs TRBV12-3 or TRBV12-4 and TRBJ2-7, with 10 bases lining up with TRBD2. The CDR3 loop spans 14 amino acids. The V and J ends lost 6 bases and 3 bases, in that order; junction bases with no gene match: 5. CDR3 region: CASSNLAGVYEQYF. For the CDR3, the DNA is TGTGCCAGCAGCAATCTAGCGGGAGTCTACGAGCAGTACTTC.

This clonotype showed up just once. This sequence joins TRBV7-9 and TRBJ1-1; D perhaps matches TRBD1 (5 bases). V lost 1 base and J 3 bases, leaving 12 bases between the germline ends. This CDR3 spans 15 amino acids. Germline-derived CDR1 and CDR2 are SEHNR and FQNEAQ (reference sequence). This CDR3 is CASSLVSGPDTEAFF. The DNA of the CDR3 is TGTGCCAGCAGCTTAGTTTCGGGGCCCGACACTGAAGCTTTCTTT.

This clonotype has ten or more counts. V usage is TRBV7-8 and J usage is TRBJ2-7; TRBD2 might be the D (5 bases). Germline loops: CDR1 SGHVS, CDR2 FQNEAQ. Between the trimmed V and J ends, which lost 3 bases and 2 bases, there was a span of 14 bases. The CDR3 spans 15 residues. The DNA of the CDR3 is TGTGCCAGCAGCTTTGTTGAGGGATTTGCCTACGAGCAGTACTTC. Translation: CASSFVEGFAYEQYF.

This clonotype was recorded at least ten times. The gene calls are TRBV15 and TRBJ2-7, with D hard to call. Germline CDR1 is LNHNV and CDR2 is YYDKDF (reference sequence). Trimming pared 0 bases from V and 1 base from J, leaving 7 bases between. The CDR3 has 14 residues. DNA of the CDR3: TGTGCCACCAGCAGAGAACTGGCATCCTACGAGCAGTACTTC. It is translated as CATSRELASYEQYF.

The chain couples TRBV29-1 to TRBJ1-4; D is unclear. The CDR3 loop spans 12 amino acids. Germline loops: CDR1 SQVTM, CDR2 ANQGSEA. The ends were cut back, 1 base at V and 7 bases at J, with 7 bases in the middle. The CDR3: CSVEGAVEKLFF. The CDR3 DNA reads TGCAGCGTTGAAGGGGCGGTTGAAAAACTGTTTTTT.

In its sample, this clonotype was seen many times. The V call is TRBV5-1, the J call TRBJ2-2; weak D call: TRBD2 (5 bases). The CDR3 is made up of 15 amino acids. CDR1 and CDR2 (germline): SGHRS, YFSETQ. V gave up 4 bases and J gave up 5 bases, with 15 bases separating them. DNA of the CDR3: TGCGCCAGCAGCGGGAGAGGCCCTCGGACCGGGGAGCTGTTTTTT. It codes for CASSGRGPRTGELFF.

As for this clonotype: The final CDR3 position lacks the conserved phenylalanine or tryptophan, pointing to a likely read error. Because the CDR3's place on the DNA is in doubt, the DNA is left out and the CDR3 is given as listed by TCRdb. This chain links TRBV29-1 with TRBJ1-5. Germline CDR1 SQVTM, CDR2 ANQGSEA. Ends included, the CDR3 has 11 residues. The chain's CDR3 is CSVEDSAGGPL.

V is TRBV20-1 and J is TRBJ2-7; 8 bases are a match to TRBD1. Per germline, CDR1 DFQATT and CDR2 SNEGSKA (reference sequence). The V segment lost 4 bases and the J segment 5 bases; nucleotides outside the gene matches: 7. The CDR3 extends over 13 amino acids. CDR3 residues: CSATPTGVNEQYF. CDR3 nucleotide sequence: TGCAGTGCTACCCCGACAGGGGTCAACGAGCAGTACTTC.

This chain uses TRBV12-3 or TRBV12-4 with TRBJ1-1; D perhaps matches TRBD1 (5 bases). Trimming stripped 5 bases from V and 8 bases from J, with 15 bases between. There are 13 residues in the CDR3. The CDR3 bases are TGTGCCAGCAGTCGAACGGCCGGGGGAGAAGCTTTCTTT. Protein product: CASSRTAGGEAFF.

This chain uses TRBV7-2 with TRBJ1-3, with TRBD1 matching over 8 bases. The germline V gene has CDR1 SGHTA and CDR2 FQGNSA. This CDR3 contains 15 residues. After removal of 5 bases from V and 4 bases from J, the junction contained 7 bases not matched to a gene. This CDR3 is CASSQTGVAGNTIYF. The CDR3 DNA sequence: TGTGCCAGCAGCCAGACAGGGGTAGCGGGAAACACCATATATTTT.

Ten or more counts support this clonotype. V gene TRBV11-2 combines with J gene TRBJ2-7; tentatively, D is TRBD2 (5 bases). Trimming removed 0 bases at V and 6 bases at J, with 15 bases between. Germline V gene lookup returns CDR1 SGHAT and CDR2 FQNNGV. This CDR3 has 15 amino acids. CDR3 amino acids: CASSLDWPGLGEQYF. The DNA for the CDR3 is TGTGCCAGCAGCTTAGACTGGCCAGGACTGGGCGAGCAGTACTTC.

The J gene is TRBJ2-7, the V gene TRBV10-2; 7 bases align to TRBD1. The germline V gene has CDR1 WSHSY and CDR2 SAAADI. The CDR3 totals 14 residues. V lost 7 bases, J lost 5 bases, and 11 bases stayed unmatched. CDR3 residues: CASTSGTVTHEQYF. CDR3 DNA sequence: TGCGCCAGCACTTCCGGGACAGTAACCCACGAGCAGTACTTC.

This clonotype was picked up many times. This chain connects TRBV2 to TRBJ2-7, with D unresolved. Per germline, CDR1 SNHLY and CDR2 FYNNEI. The CDR3 sequence is 14 residues long. Trimming cost V 7 bases and J 2 bases, with 15 bases left between them. The CDR3 bases are TGTGCCAGCAATTCTGTAGACTTAACCTACGAGCAGTACTTC. Translating it yields CASNSVDLTYEQYF.

This chain uses TRBV3-1 with TRBJ1-4, with unresolved D. The CDR3 totals 12 residues. The V end lost 9 bases, the J end lost 4 bases, and 9 bases lay between the germline ends. CDR1 LGHDT and CDR2 YNNKEL come from the germline V gene (reference sequence). CDR3 DNA: TGTGCCAGTAGAGATTTTAATGAAAAACTGTTTTTT. Encoded protein: CASRDFNEKLFF.